Listed below are T cell receptor beta chains from one sample, sequenced in a study of T cell responses to AZD1222 COVID-19 vaccine. The repertoire was sequenced with immunoSEQ multiplex PCR; TCRdb's copy has only in-frame clones and lacks some. Of some 150,000 clones detected, 90% appear once; the ten largest clones hold less than 2%. The sample consisted of peripheral blood, taken on day 0 of AZD1222 vaccination. The receptors stem from an adult in good health. The CDR3 runs from the conserved cysteine through the conserved F or W. A D gene is named only where the DNA matches it firmly. For some rows the clone size is stated as once, few or many, or as a class when expanded; others skip it.

J	D	V	size	CDR3	DNA
TRBJ2-1	TRBD2	TRBV9	NA	CASSVVSLAGTTAPYNEQFF	TGTGCCAGCAGCGTAGTGAGTCTAGCGGGAACGACGGCTCCCTACAATGAGCAGTTCTTC
TRBJ2-1	NA	TRBV4-1	NA	CASSQDVIPTDVSYNEQFF	TGCGCCAGCAGCCAAGATGTTATACCGACAGACGTCTCCTACAATGAGCAGTTCTTC
TRBJ2-1	NA	TRBV7-2	NA	CASSLAAGWNNEQFF	TGTGCCAGCAGCTTAGCGGCGGGTTGGAATAATGAGCAGTTCTTC
TRBJ2-7	NA	TRBV29-1	NA	CSVRKAHRALAYEQYF	TGCAGCGTTAGAAAGGCTCACAGGGCTTTGGCCTACGAGCAGTACTTC
TRBJ2-3	NA	TRBV27	NA	CASSLLGFTDTQYF	TGTGCCAGCAGTTTATTAGGGTTCACAGATACGCAGTATTTT
TRBJ1-1	NA	TRBV25-1	few	CASSELKGGYAEAFF	TGTGCCAGCAGTGAATTGAAGGGGGGGTACGCTGAAGCTTTCTTT
TRBJ2-1	TRBD2	TRBV20-1	NA	CSASDNPGGEQFF	TGCAGTGCTAGTGATAATCCGGGGGGGGAGCAGTTCTTC
TRBJ1-4	TRBD1	TRBV7-6	NA	CASSLEAGQRNEKLFF	TGTGCCAGCAGCTTAGAGGCGGGACAGCGGAATGAAAAACTGTTTTTT
TRBJ1-1	NA	TRBV9	once	CASSVGGGVAGTEAFF	TGTGCCAGCAGCGTAGGGGGAGGGGTTGCGGGGACTGAAGCTTTCTTT
TRBJ2-1	NA	TRBV7-8	NA	CASSLVPASTEQFF	TGTGCCAGCAGCTTAGTCCCCGCTAGCACTGAGCAGTTCTTC
TRBJ2-7	TRBD1	TRBV11-2	NA	CASKTGYHEQYF	TGTGCCAGCAAGACAGGGTATCACGAGCAGTACTTC
TRBJ2-3	TRBD2	TRBV7-2	NA	CASSLGGLAGVYQYF	TGTGCCAGCAGCTTAGGGGGACTAGCGGGAGTATACCAGTATTTT
TRBJ2-5	TRBD2	TRBV13	NA	CASSYNPSGRAGETQYF	TGTGCCAGCAGCTATAACCCTAGCGGGAGGGCCGGGGAGACCCAGTACTTC
TRBJ2-5	NA	TRBV5-6	NA	CASSLRETQYF	TGTGCCAGCAGCCTCAGGGAGACCCAGTACTTC
TRBJ1-2	NA	TRBV7-2	NA	CASSLSYRLGGYGYTF	TGTGCCAGCAGCTTATCGTACCGGCTGGGGGGCTATGGCTACACCTTC
TRBJ2-5	TRBD2	TRBV25-1	NA	CASSAGGAQYF	TGTGCCAGCAGTGCGGGGGGGGCCCAGTACTTC
TRBJ1-5	NA	TRBV10-1	NA	CARPPMGMSNQPQHF	TGCGCCAGACCCCCGATGGGGATGAGCAATCAGCCCCAGCATTTT
TRBJ1-2	NA	TRBV5-6	once	CASSGGSGYTF	TGTGCCAGCAGCGGGGGATCGGGCTACACCTTC
TRBJ1-4	NA	TRBV7-2	NA	CASSPGQSLDGEKLFF	TGTGCCAGCAGCCCCGGACAGAGCTTAGATGGGGAAAAACTGTTTTTT
TRBJ2-1	TRBD1	TRBV7-3	NA	CASSLTWRQGNNEQFF	TGTGCCAGCAGCTTAACGTGGAGACAGGGAAACAATGAGCAGTTCTTC
TRBJ2-7	TRBD2	TRBV7-2	NA	CASSLAGTSGTYEQYF	TGTGCCAGCAGCTTAGCGGGGACTAGCGGGACCTACGAGCAGTACTTC
TRBJ1-3	NA	TRBV7-2	NA	CASSLGQPGNTIYF	TGTGCCAGCAGCTTAGGCCAACCCGGAAACACCATATATTTT
TRBJ2-6	NA	TRBV4-3	once	CASSQDLPGANVLTF	TGCGCCAGCAGCCAAGATCTTCCTGGGGCCAACGTCCTGACTTTC
TRBJ1-5	TRBD1	TRBV4-3	NA	CASSPGGFNQPQHF	TGCGCCAGCAGCCCAGGGGGATTCAATCAGCCCCAGCATTTT
TRBJ2-7	NA	TRBV7-2	once	CASSLVSGNSYEQYF	TGTGCCAGCAGCTTAGTGTCAGGGAACTCCTACGAGCAGTACTTC
TRBJ2-5	TRBD2	TRBV7-2	NA	CASSEGTSGRWQETQYF	TGTGCCAGCAGCGAGGGGACTAGCGGGAGGTGGCAAGAGACCCAGTACTTC
TRBJ1-2	NA	TRBV10-3	NA	CASSGRGGDYGYTF	TGTGCCTCGTCCGGACGGGGGGGAGACTATGGCTACACCTTC
TRBJ2-7	NA	TRBV11-2	NA	CASSQTTGLPYEQYF	TGTGCCAGCAGCCAAACGACAGGATTACCCTACGAGCAGTACTTC
TRBJ2-5	TRBD2	TRBV4-2	NA	CASSQEAGGPETQYF	TGTGCCAGCAGCCAAGAAGCGGGAGGGCCAGAGACCCAGTACTTC
TRBJ1-1	NA	TRBV6-5	NA	CASSYSDTNTEAFF	TGTGCCAGCAGTTACTCCGACACGAACACTGAAGCTTTCTTT
TRBJ2-7	NA	TRBV6-1	NA	CASSDSGVPPYEQYF	TGTGCCAGCAGTGATTCGGGGGTCCCACCCTACGAGCAGTACTTC
TRBJ2-7	NA	TRBV7-8	NA	CASSLVDGFLGEQYF	TGTGCCAGCAGCTTAGTTGACGGATTCTTAGGTGAGCAGTACTTC
TRBJ2-7	NA	TRBV14	NA	CASSEGFHEQYF	TGTGCCAGCAGTGAAGGCTTCCACGAGCAGTACTTC
TRBJ2-2	NA	TRBV7-9	NA	CASSSETGELFF	TGTGCCAGCAGCTCCGAAACCGGGGAGCTGTTTTTT
TRBJ2-2	NA	TRBV2	few	CASRGNTGELFF	TGTGCCAGCAGGGGTAACACCGGGGAGCTGTTTTTT
TRBJ1-2	NA	TRBV4-2	NA	CASSQRTESNYGYTF	TGTGCCAGCAGCCAAAGGACAGAATCAAACTATGGCTACACCTTC
TRBJ2-7	TRBD2	TRBV9	NA	CASSVGEGYEQYF	TGTGCCAGCAGCGTAGGGGAGGGCTACGAGCAGTACTTC
TRBJ1-6	TRBD1	TRBV28	NA	CASSAIDRDNSPLHF	TGTGCCAGCAGTGCGATAGACAGGGATAATTCACCCCTCCACTTT
TRBJ1-1	TRBD1	TRBV4-2	NA	CASSQVLTRDRFMNTEAFF	TGTGCCAGCAGCCAGGTTCTAACTAGGGACAGGTTCATGAACACTGAAGCTTTCTTT
TRBJ1-4	NA	TRBV5-4	once	CASGTWGAANEKLFF	TGTGCCAGCGGTACGTGGGGGGCCGCTAATGAAAAACTGTTTTTT
TRBJ1-6	TRBD1	TRBV10-2	NA	CASSYGTGDNNSPLHF	TGCGCCAGCAGTTATGGGACAGGAGACAATAATTCACCCCTCCACTTT
TRBJ2-7	TRBD2	TRBV5-6	once	CASSADSGRASLQYF	TGTGCCAGCAGCGCGGATAGCGGGAGGGCATCCTTGCAGTACTTC
TRBJ2-7	TRBD1	TRBV2	NA	CASLTGSPYEQYF	TGTGCCAGCTTGACAGGGTCCCCCTACGAGCAGTACTTC
TRBJ2-1	TRBD1	TRBV4-3	NA	CASSRLGTGSSNEQFF	TGCGCCAGCAGCCGATTAGGGACAGGGTCTTCTAATGAGCAGTTCTTC
TRBJ1-4	NA	TRBV10-3	NA	CAISESGGTNEKLFF	TGTGCCATCAGTGAGTCTGGGGGAACTAATGAAAAACTGTTTTTT
TRBJ1-1	TRBD1	TRBV4-1	NA	CASSQETGVRNTEAFF	TGCGCCAGCAGCCAGGAGACAGGGGTACGAAACACTGAAGCTTTCTTT
TRBJ2-3	NA	TRBV7-9	NA	CASSQTETDTQYF	TGTGCCAGCAGCCAGACGGAAACAGATACGCAGTATTTT
TRBJ2-7	NA	TRBV29-1	NA	CSVAGVVGYEQYF	TGCAGCGTTGCGGGGGTCGTAGGCTACGAGCAGTACTTC
TRBJ2-1	TRBD2	TRBV3-1/TRBV3-2	once	CASSQASGDNEQFF	TGTGCCAGCAGCCAGGCTAGCGGCGACAATGAGCAGTTCTTC
TRBJ2-3	TRBD2	TRBV25-1	NA	CASSEMLAGDPDTQYF	TGTGCCAGCAGTGAGATGCTAGCGGGAGATCCAGATACGCAGTATTTT